Sequencing of this T cell receptor beta chain was carried out in a study of shared clonotypes between healthy human individuals. General study points: Estimated clonotype richness was generally higher in naive than memory subsets. Limitation of the genetic and exposure-history diversity represented came from the few donors.

The authors loaded 200 ng DNA, roughly 27,000 T cell genomes, into sorted-subset replicate PCRs. Using immunoSEQ multiplex PCR, the repertoire was profiled, and TCRdb retains in-frame clones only, with some absent. The repertoire consists of around 1,100,000 clones, with about 80% occurring once and the leading ten covering about 0.89%. A note on this clone: Its antigen is not known. Given a much more abundant clone one base away, this may be a read error. This CDR3 is also generated by other DNA sequences in the sample.

V shed 7 bases and J shed 1 base, with 16 bases lying between them. Germline-derived CDR1 and CDR2 are SQVTM and ANQGSEA. CDR3 length: 14 residues. This chain links TRBV29-1 with TRBJ1-1, with TRBD1 as a possible D gene (5 bases). Sequencing used memory CD4+ T cells from PBMCs. Sample subset: CD45RA-negative fraction. This clonotype was sampled from a young man in good health. Some clones in this sample may be carry-over from other donors' samples. CDR3 sequence: CSASLQAENTEAFF. In nucleotides, the CDR3 is TGCAGCGCCTCTCTACAGGCGGAGAACACTGAAGCTTTCTTT.